This T cell receptor beta chain is from a study of blood T cell repertoires in COVID-19. Background on the study: Sources were T cells, B-cell-depleted T cells, or PBMCs; the material itself was cDNA or gDNA.

The CDR3 runs to 17 residues. The germline V gene encodes CDR1 SGHVS and CDR2 FQNEAQ. V lost 2 bases, J lost 3 bases, and 6 bases stayed unmatched. Sequencing was performed with immunoSEQ multiplex PCR; in TCRdb, only in-frame clones are kept and a portion is missing. Of about 270,000 clones in the sample, approximately 90% are singletons; the top ten hold 2% to 2.5%. The sequence came from a woman between 18 and 29 years old who had recovered from COVID-19. The sequenced material came from PBMCs or T cells enriched from blood (not recorded which). The V and J genes are TRBV7-8 and TRBJ2-2, with 10 bases identical to TRBD2. CDR3 DNA: TGTGCCAGCAGCTTAAATAAGCGGGGGGGATACACCGGGGAGCTGTTTTTT. It yields the protein CASSLNKRGGYTGELFF.